A selection of T cell receptor beta chains follows, all from one sample in a study of monozygotic twins with inflammatory bowel disease. TCRdb re-called the 5' RACE reads, yielding one record per CDR3 amino acid sequence without DNA. This listing includes approximately 160,000 distinct CDR3 sequences. The sample comprised blood. The receptor source for this set is a human donor with ulcerative colitis or Crohn's disease, or a healthy co-twin of an affected twin (not recorded which). Each CDR3 is given with its conserved first and last residue. Each record gives: CDR3 protein, V gene, J gene.

CASSLEPGGASPLHF,TRBV7-2,TRBJ1-6
CASSLGSQPQHF,TRBV7-2,TRBJ1-5
CASSAGTGYEQYF,TRBV19,TRBJ2-7
CASSRGPNYGYTF,TRBV5-1,TRBJ1-2
CASSPIGLEVATGELFF,TRBV7-9,TRBJ2-2
CASSPGRIQETQYF,TRBV7-6,TRBJ2-5
CAISAAEREAFF,TRBV10-3,TRBJ1-1
CASSRILAGNTEAFF,TRBV9,TRBJ1-1
CSVYPGSGEEKLFF,TRBV29-1,TRBJ1-4
CSAREDAYEQYF,TRBV20-1,TRBJ2-7
CASSYNSGQLDTGELFF,TRBV7-8,TRBJ2-2
CASSLIRGKDPNTIYF,TRBV7-2,TRBJ1-3
CASSVGGSVRQFF,TRBV9,TRBJ2-1
CASSIDPGLAGGPSSYNEQFF,TRBV19,TRBJ2-1
CASSGDRGQPQHF,TRBV2,TRBJ1-5
CATSRGPEQGNNYGYTF,TRBV15,TRBJ1-2
CASSLEAGVHTEAFF,TRBV5-1,TRBJ1-1
CASSLQPNPVYGYTF,TRBV5-5,TRBJ1-2
CSARTTIGGSYNEQFF,TRBV20-1,TRBJ2-1
CSAQQGTSEAFF,TRBV20-1,TRBJ1-1
CSARDWGIPKETQYF,TRBV20-1,TRBJ2-5
CASSLDRLVSVQYF,TRBV7-9,TRBJ2-4
CASSLGGGAYEQYF,TRBV11-2,TRBJ2-7
CASRQGPQPQHF,TRBV28,TRBJ1-5
CAISRDRPTNTGELFF,TRBV10-3,TRBJ2-2
CASSPPTSGRARYEQYF,TRBV18,TRBJ2-7
CASSAQQGDYGYTF,TRBV5-1,TRBJ1-2
CSVFAGGGNMQYF,TRBV29-1,TRBJ2-4
CSASIRGSNEKLFF,TRBV20-1,TRBJ1-4
CASSLETTNEKLFF,TRBV5-6,TRBJ1-4
CASSQGIAVGQETQYF,TRBV7-6,TRBJ2-5
CASSFGRPNFNEQFF,TRBV11-2,TRBJ2-1
CSAKTSGGVRETQYF,TRBV20-1,TRBJ2-5
CASWGYPNTGELFF,TRBV27,TRBJ2-2
CAISDAGANTGELFF,TRBV10-3,TRBJ2-2
CSAKRTGSEAFF,TRBV20-1,TRBJ1-1
CASARTEMNTEAFF,TRBV12-5,TRBJ1-1
CASSVGGQSEPYEQYF,TRBV5-1,TRBJ2-7
CASSQDPGQYGYTF,TRBV3-1,TRBJ1-2
CASSARRGYRSPLHF,TRBV25-1,TRBJ1-6
CSASVAAGSNQPQHF,TRBV20-1,TRBJ1-5
CSVRDGLVETQYF,TRBV29-1,TRBJ2-5
CSAKDAGSTDTQYF,TRBV20-1,TRBJ2-3
CASSYLITGGRPYEQYF,TRBV6-2/TRBV6-3,TRBJ2-7
CASSSRQGPGLAGGIADTQYF,TRBV6-2/TRBV6-3,TRBJ2-3
CASSLVLATSNTGELFF,TRBV27,TRBJ2-2
CASSTGQRNTGELFF,TRBV9,TRBJ2-2
CASSTLGYNEQFF,TRBV18,TRBJ2-1
CASSQPGQGIPYYNSPLHF,TRBV12-3/TRBV12-4,TRBJ1-6
CASSSSGTDNSPLHF,TRBV12-3/TRBV12-4,TRBJ1-6
CASSYSYTADTQYF,TRBV6-5,TRBJ2-3
CASSLEEYRYIHYEQYF,TRBV7-2,TRBJ2-7
CASSLQGIDTQYF,TRBV5-5,TRBJ2-3
CAISELFSGRGDEQFF,TRBV10-3,TRBJ2-1
CASSLEQGSRGAGYTF,TRBV7-9,TRBJ1-2
CASSEVLSYEQYF,TRBV6-1,TRBJ2-7
CAISAEGNQPQHF,TRBV10-3,TRBJ1-5
CAWTGLGGGSYNEQFF,TRBV30,TRBJ2-1
CSASGGASTDTQYF,TRBV20-1,TRBJ2-3
CASSPRGVAGVQETQYF,TRBV11-2,TRBJ2-5